This is a list of T cell receptor beta chains from one sample in a study of blood T cell repertoires in COVID-19. Assay used: immunoSEQ multiplex PCR; TCRdb lists only in-frame clones, some missing. The data contain 150,000 to 200,000 clones, roughly 80% of them singletons. The sample was peripheral blood. The receptors were gathered from an older man with acute or convalescent COVID-19. Each CDR3 is given with its conserved first and last residue. The D gene is left open where the match is weak. Size values are once, few and many counts, or a class for expanded clones, and some rows have none.

d_gene,v_gene,j_gene,abundance,CDR3nt,CDR3aa
TRBD1,TRBV19,TRBJ1-1,.,TGTGCCATCAGGGGGGTGAACACTGAAGCTTTCTTT,CAIRGVNTEAFF
.,TRBV25-1,TRBJ2-5,few,TGTGCCAGCAGTGTTACTAGTGGAGAGACCCAGTACTTC,CASSVTSGETQYF
TRBD2,TRBV5-1,TRBJ2-5,.,TGCGCCAGCAGCGCGGGGGGGCAAGAGACCCAGTACTTC,CASSAGGQETQYF
.,TRBV19,TRBJ1-1,.,TGTGCCAGTAGGAACGTCCGAGGGACACGTTCGAACACTGAAGCTTTCTTT,CASRNVRGTRSNTEAFF
TRBD1,TRBV7-9,TRBJ1-2,.,TGTGCCAGCACGATCGGAGGGGGCGCGGAAAACACCTTC,CASTIGGGAENTF
.,TRBV27,TRBJ2-7,.,TGTGCCAGCAGTCCAAGGACAGTCTCCGAGCAGTACTTC,CASSPRTVSEQYF
.,TRBV3-1/TRBV3-2,TRBJ2-2,.,TGTGCCAGCAGCCAACTGGTCGGGAGACCCGCCGGGGAGCTGTTTTTT,CASSQLVGRPAGELFF
.,TRBV6-5,TRBJ2-5,many,TGTGCCAGCAGTTACACCCCACAGGGTGGTTCAGAGACCCAGTACTTC,CASSYTPQGGSETQYF
.,TRBV9,TRBJ1-6,.,TGTGCCAGCAGCGTAGTATCGGGGGATAATTCACCCCTCCACTTT,CASSVVSGDNSPLHF
TRBD1,TRBV11-3,TRBJ2-3,few,TGTGCCAGCAGCCACGGACAGGGGGCAAGCACAGATACGCAGTATTTT,CASSHGQGASTDTQYF
TRBD2,TRBV11-2,TRBJ2-4,.,TGTGCCAGCAGCTTAGATCGTAGGACTAGCGGGGGCAAAAACATTCAGTACTTC,CASSLDRRTSGGKNIQYF
.,TRBV18,TRBJ2-6,few,TGTGCCAGCTCACCACCGCAGGGGCGGGCTGGGGCCAACGTCCTGACTTTC,CASSPPQGRAGANVLTF
.,TRBV7-8,TRBJ1-1,.,TGTGCCAGCAGCTCCCCACCCTCCGGGAGCACTGAAGCTTTCTTT,CASSSPPSGSTEAFF
TRBD1,TRBV9,TRBJ1-2,.,TGTGCCAGCAGCTCCGACAGGGGCGCTGGCTACACCTTC,CASSSDRGAGYTF
TRBD1,TRBV24-1,TRBJ2-3,once,TGTGCCACCAGTGATTTTGGACGACAGGGGGCACGTCATACGCAGTATTTT,CATSDFGRQGARHTQYF
TRBD1,TRBV5-1,TRBJ1-1,many,TGCGCCAGCAGCTACCCCGGGACAGGGGCCACTGAAGCTTTCTTT,CASSYPGTGATEAFF
.,TRBV19,TRBJ1-2,.,TGTGCCAGTACAGAACTAAATTACGTAAATGGCTACACCTTC,CASTELNYVNGYTF
TRBD1,TRBV19,TRBJ2-7,.,TGTGCCAGTAGTACTCCGGGACAGGGTTACGACGAGCAGTACTTC,CASSTPGQGYDEQYF
TRBD1,TRBV2,TRBJ2-6,few,TGTGCCAGCAGTGGGACAGGGGGGCTATCCTCTGGGGCCAACGTCCTGACTTTC,CASSGTGGLSSGANVLTF
.,TRBV18,TRBJ1-1,once,TGTGCCAGCTCACCACCGAACAGACACATGAACACTGAAGCTTTCTTT,CASSPPNRHMNTEAFF
.,TRBV7-8,TRBJ2-7,few,TGTGCCAGCAGCTACACGACAGGTTCTTGGAACGAGCAGTACTTC,CASSYTTGSWNEQYF
.,TRBV29-1,TRBJ1-1,.,TGCAGCGCCTTACTTGCGGGCACTGAAGCTTTCTTT,CSALLAGTEAFF
TRBD1,TRBV27,TRBJ1-4,.,TGTGCCAGCAGCAGTTGGGGGGACAGGGTAGAAAAACTGTTTTTT,CASSSWGDRVEKLFF
.,TRBV19,TRBJ2-7,once,TGTGCCAGTAGGAAGGTAGGGGCCTCCTACGAGCAGTACTTC,CASRKVGASYEQYF
.,TRBV7-2,TRBJ2-7,.,TGTGCCAGCAGCTTAGTATCCCTCGAGCAGTACTTC,CASSLVSLEQYF
.,TRBV6-5,TRBJ1-5,.,TGTGCCAGCCTTGCAGGGGCTCAGCCCCAGCATTTT,CASLAGAQPQHF
.,TRBV6-5,TRBJ1-1,.,TGTGCCAGCAGGGGGGGGGTAAACACTGAAGCTTTCTTT,CASRGGVNTEAFF
TRBD1,TRBV30,TRBJ2-7,few,TGTGCCTCCGGGACAGGGATCTCCTACGAGCAGTACTTC,CASGTGISYEQYF
.,TRBV15,TRBJ1-4,.,TGTGCCACCTCACCGCCCGGGGGGCGTAATGAAAAACTGTTTTTT,CATSPPGGRNEKLFF
.,TRBV19,TRBJ2-3,.,TGTGCCAGTAGACCCGAGGGAGCGGTTACGCAGTATTTT,CASRPEGAVTQYF
TRBD1,TRBV27,TRBJ2-7,once,TGTGCCAGCAGTTCCCCCCGACAGGGGGCTTTCCACGAGCAGTACTTC,CASSSPRQGAFHEQYF
TRBD2,TRBV7-9,TRBJ2-1,.,TGTGCCAGCAGAGTAGCGGGGCTCTCAAATGAGCAGTTCTTC,CASRVAGLSNEQFF
TRBD2,TRBV11-3,TRBJ2-7,few,TGTGCCAGCAGCTTAGATCCCACTAGCGGGATAACCGGCGAGCAGTACTTC,CASSLDPTSGITGEQYF
.,TRBV15,TRBJ2-1,.,TGTGCCACCAGCAGAGTTCCGGGAAGCTCCTACAATGAGCAGTTCTTC,CATSRVPGSSYNEQFF
TRBD2,TRBV19,TRBJ2-5,.,TGTGCCAGTAGGAAGGGAGGGCGGGAGACCCAGTACTTC,CASRKGGRETQYF
TRBD2,TRBV2,TRBJ2-5,.,TGTGCCAGCAGTCCCAGGGTGGGAGGGGAGACCCAGTACTTC,CASSPRVGGETQYF
.,TRBV25-1,TRBJ2-1,.,TGTGCCAGCAGTGAGGCGGGGAGCTCCTACAATGAGCAGTTCTTC,CASSEAGSSYNEQFF
.,TRBV6-1,TRBJ1-4,.,TGTGCCAGCAGTGACAGGGGAGTTGCTAATGAAAAACTGTTTTTT,CASSDRGVANEKLFF
.,TRBV5-1,TRBJ2-7,.,TGCGCCAGCAGCTTGGCCCCGGTTGTAAGCGAGCAGTACTTC,CASSLAPVVSEQYF
TRBD1,TRBV10-3,TRBJ1-6,.,TGTGCCATACAGGGACAGACAAATTCACCCCTCCACTTT,CAIQGQTNSPLHF
TRBD1,TRBV18,TRBJ1-1,.,TGTGCCAGCTCATTCGGACAGGGCTCTTTGAACACTGAAGCTTTCTTT,CASSFGQGSLNTEAFF
.,TRBV6-5,TRBJ1-1,.,TGTGCCAGCAGTTTGACACGTTACACTGAAGCTTTCTTT,CASSLTRYTEAFF
.,TRBV5-1,TRBJ2-5,.,TGCGCCAGCAGCCGGGAGTCAGGGTTGGAGACCCAGTACTTC,CASSRESGLETQYF
TRBD2,TRBV20-1,TRBJ2-1,.,TGCAGTGCTAGTCGCGGGAGATCCTACAATGAGCAGTTCTTC,CSASRGRSYNEQFF
.,TRBV28,TRBJ1-1,.,TGTGCCAGCAGGTCAGGACACTTTAACACTGAAGCTTTCTTT,CASRSGHFNTEAFF
.,TRBV6-2/TRBV6-3,TRBJ2-2,few,TGTGCCAGCAGTCCCCAGAACACCGGGGAGCTGTTTTTT,CASSPQNTGELFF
.,TRBV28,TRBJ2-7,.,TGTGCCAGCAGTATCTCGGGGGATGGGGAGCAGTACTTC,CASSISGDGEQYF
.,TRBV21-1,TRBJ2-1,.,TGTGCCAGCAGCAAAGATGTTAGCGGGAGGGCCACGATAGGGACGTACTACAATGAGCAGTTCTTC,CASSKDVSGRATIGTYYNEQFF
.,TRBV7-2,TRBJ1-2,.,TGTGCCAGCAGCGCGGGGAACGCCGCTAACTATGGCTACACCTTC,CASSAGNAANYGYTF
.,TRBV2,TRBJ2-7,once,TGTGCCAGCAAAGGAGGCAGCACCTACGAGCAGTACTTC,CASKGGSTYEQYF
TRBD1,TRBV7-2,TRBJ2-2,few,TGTGCCAGCAGCCCGACAGGGGGCGGCACCGGGGAGCTGTTTTTT,CASSPTGGGTGELFF
.,TRBV24-1,TRBJ2-2,.,TGTGCCACCAGTGATCCCCGGGATGTCCTCGGGGAGCTGTTTTTT,CATSDPRDVLGELFF
TRBD2,TRBV5-5,TRBJ2-1,once,TGTGCCAGCAGCTTGGAGGGTAGCGGGATCTACAATGAGCAGTTCTTC,CASSLEGSGIYNEQFF
TRBD2,TRBV19,TRBJ2-5,.,TGTGCCAGTAGTATGCGGACTAGCGGTGGGGCCCAGTACTTC,CASSMRTSGGAQYF
.,TRBV12-3/TRBV12-4,TRBJ2-7,.,TGTGCCAGCAGTTTTAGGGGTGGCGAGCAGTACTTC,CASSFRGGEQYF
TRBD1,TRBV5-5,TRBJ1-4,once,TGTGCCAGCAGCTGGCGGACAGGCTTAGGGGAAAAACTGTTTTTT,CASSWRTGLGEKLFF
.,TRBV7-2,TRBJ1-2,.,TGTGCCAGCAGCTTAAACGGGGTCTCGGGCTACACCTTC,CASSLNGVSGYTF
.,TRBV9,TRBJ1-2,few,TGTGCCAGCAGCGTAGAAGACTGGATACCTAACTATGGCTACACCTTC,CASSVEDWIPNYGYTF
.,TRBV28,TRBJ1-5,.,TGTGCCAGCAGTTTAGGGGCTATTGATCAGCCCCAGCATTTT,CASSLGAIDQPQHF
TRBD1,TRBV5-1,TRBJ1-1,few,TGCGCCAGCAGCGGAGGGGACAGGGGGTGGAACACTGAAGCTTTCTTT,CASSGGDRGWNTEAFF